This T cell receptor beta chain came from a study of cytomegalovirus exposure and HLA in healthy donors. General observations from the study: In a later analysis, several top co-occurrence clusters appeared linked to parvovirus B19, influenza, CMV and Epstein-Barr virus. Researchers catalogued 160 or so TCR beta chains as cytomegalovirus-associated.

Primers: 60 Vbeta forward and 13 Jbeta reverse. Some clones are missing from TCRdb's copy, which holds only in-frame ones; the method was immunoSEQ multiplex PCR. Among roughly 100,000 clones listed, under 80% were seen once. The CDR3 is made up of 14 amino acids. Germline lookup yields CDR1 MNHEY and CDR2 SMNVEV (reference sequence). V gave up 6 bases and J gave up 6 bases, with 17 bases separating them. About this clone: Its antigen is unidentified.

V and J are TRBV27 and TRBJ1-1; a weak D match, TRBD1 (5 bases). Sequences were obtained from PBMCs. The sequence was collected from a woman aged 40-49 years in good health and CMV-seropositive. The CDR3 loop is CASSSGGAGSEAFF. CDR3 nucleotide sequence: TGTGCCAGCAGCTCGGGGGGTGCCGGGTCTGAAGCTTTCTTT.